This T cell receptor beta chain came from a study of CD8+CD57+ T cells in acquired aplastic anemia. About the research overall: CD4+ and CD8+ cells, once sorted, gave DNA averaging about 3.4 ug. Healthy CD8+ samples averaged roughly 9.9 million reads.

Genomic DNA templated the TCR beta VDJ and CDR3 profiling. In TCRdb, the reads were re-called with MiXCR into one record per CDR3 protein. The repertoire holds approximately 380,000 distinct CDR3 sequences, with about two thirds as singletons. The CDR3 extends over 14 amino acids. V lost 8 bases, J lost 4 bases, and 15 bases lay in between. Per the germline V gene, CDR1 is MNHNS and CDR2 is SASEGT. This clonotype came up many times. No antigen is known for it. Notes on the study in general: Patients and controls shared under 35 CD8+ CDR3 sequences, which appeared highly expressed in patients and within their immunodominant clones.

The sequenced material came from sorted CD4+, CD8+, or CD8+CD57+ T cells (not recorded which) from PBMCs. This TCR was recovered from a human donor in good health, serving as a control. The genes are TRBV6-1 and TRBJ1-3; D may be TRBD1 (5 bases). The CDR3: CASGLSGSGNTIYF. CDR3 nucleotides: TGTGCCAGCGGCTTGTCAGGGTCCGGAAACACCATATATTTT.